This TCR beta chain was documented in a study of CD8 T cells in Susac syndrome. The CDR3 sequence is 17 residues long. Germline CDR1 and CDR2: SGHAT and FQNNGV. V dropped 0 bases and J dropped 5 bases, with 19 bases sitting between them. Reverse transcription of roughly 0.5 to 1 ug RNA was performed with random hexamers. TCRdb re-called the immunoSEQ multiplex PCR reads with MiXCR, one entry per CDR3 protein. Of about 120,000 distinct CDR3 sequences in the sample, approximately 96% are singletons; the top ten hold roughly 0.14%. The V call is TRBV11-2, the J call TRBJ1-2; no reliable D call. Input material: CD4+ T cells from PBMCs. The TCR originated in a human donor with Susac syndrome. This CDR3 is CASSLDRLVTLGYGYTF. CDR3 nucleotides: TGTGCCAGCAGCTTAGATCGCCTGGTAACCCTTGGGTATGGCTACACCTTC.